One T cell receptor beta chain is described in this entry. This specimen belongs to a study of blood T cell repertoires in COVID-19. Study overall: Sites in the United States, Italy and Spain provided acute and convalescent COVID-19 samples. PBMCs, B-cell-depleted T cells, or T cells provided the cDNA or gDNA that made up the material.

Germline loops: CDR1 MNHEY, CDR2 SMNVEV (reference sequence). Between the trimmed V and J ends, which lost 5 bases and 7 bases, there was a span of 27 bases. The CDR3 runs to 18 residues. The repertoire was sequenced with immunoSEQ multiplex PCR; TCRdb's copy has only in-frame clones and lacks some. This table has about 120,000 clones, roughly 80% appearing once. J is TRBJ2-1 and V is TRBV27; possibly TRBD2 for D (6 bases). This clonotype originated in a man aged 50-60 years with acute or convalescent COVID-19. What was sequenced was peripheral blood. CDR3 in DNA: TGTGCCAGCAGTCACCCGGGGGATCCCGGGTTACTCTCGAATGAGCAGTTCTTC. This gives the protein CASSHPGDPGLLSNEQFF.